The 8 T cell receptor beta chains presented below share a single source sample, sequenced in a study of cytomegalovirus exposure and HLA in healthy donors. 60 Vbeta and 13 Jbeta primers were used in PCR. Here immunoSEQ multiplex PCR was the method, and the copy in TCRdb shows in-frame clones only, minus some. Here the sample spans 150,000 to 200,000 clones, more than 65% being singletons. Sample: PBMCs. The receptor set was obtained from a female donor in good health and CMV-seronegative.

This clone has a handful of counts. This chain joins TRBV2 and TRBJ1-6; possibly TRBD1 for D (6 bases). The CDR3 is 15 amino acids. Germline loops: CDR1 SNHLY, CDR2 FYNNEI. V lost 1 base and J 10 bases, leaving 14 bases between the germline ends. In nucleotides, the CDR3 is TGTGCCAGCAGTGAAGAGGCAGGGGCAGGATCACCCCTCCACTTT. Its protein product is CASSEEAGAGSPLHF.

The rearrangement joins TRBV2 to TRBJ2-5; the match to TRBD2 covers 7 bases. This CDR3 region has 15 residues. Germline lookup yields CDR1 SNHLY and CDR2 FYNNEI. The junction had 6 bases not matched to a gene; V was cut back by 5 bases and J by 0 bases. The CDR3 DNA sequence: TGTGCCAGCAGTAGACTAGCCCCTCACCAAGAGACCCAGTACTTC. It translates to CASSRLAPHQETQYF.

The rearrangement joins TRBV4-2 to TRBJ2-1; D not resolved. CDR1 is LGHNA, CDR2 YNFKEQ, per germline. With 0 bases removed from V and 8 bases from J, the gap between germline ends came to 17 bases. The CDR3 runs 16 residues. The CDR3 DNA is TGTGCCAGCAGCCAAGATATAGAGTTTTCTTCCCATGAGCAGTTCTTC. It codes for CASSQDIEFSSHEQFF.

The table lists this clone with a few counts. V and J are TRBV6-6 and TRBJ2-2; 7 bases match TRBD1. The junction had 8 bases not matched to a gene; V was cut back by 6 bases and J by 4 bases. This CDR3 comprises 15 residues. The V gene's germline CDR1 is MNHNY and CDR2 SVGAGI (reference sequence). As DNA, the CDR3 is TGTGCCAGCAGGGCCGTGACAGGGATCACCGGGGAGCTGTTTTTT. Translating it yields CASRAVTGITGELFF.

The genes are TRBV15 and TRBJ1-4; TRBD1 might be the D (5 bases). The CDR3 has 16 residues. CDR1 is LNHNV, CDR2 YYDKDF, per germline (reference sequence). V was cut by 1 base and J by 5 bases, with 14 bases left in between. The chain's CDR3 is CATSRVVRQLNEKLFF. The CDR3 nucleotides read TGTGCCACCAGCAGAGTAGTGAGACAGCTGAATGAAAAACTGTTTTTT.

The rearrangement links TRBV7-9 to TRBJ1-5, with TRBD1 as a possible D gene (5 bases). V gave up 8 bases and J gave up 2 bases, with 16 bases separating them. Germline V gives CDR1 SEHNR, CDR2 FQNEAQ (reference sequence). The CDR3 spans 15 residues. Written as DNA, the CDR3 is TGTGCCAGCGCGTCGGTAGGGGCGGGCAATCAGCCCCAGCATTTT. The encoded protein is CASASVGAGNQPQHF.

This clone has only a few counts. This rearrangement joins TRBV4-3 to TRBJ1-4, with D tentatively TRBD1 (6 bases). The CDR3 covers 16 residues. Trimming pared 0 bases from V and 7 bases from J, leaving 15 bases between. CDR1 and CDR2 from the germline V gene are LGHNA and YSLEER. In DNA form, the CDR3 reads TGCGCCAGCAGCCAAGATCTGGGGGCAGAGGGTGAAAAACTGTTTTTT. It encodes CASSQDLGAEGEKLFF.

The chain has TRBV25-1 and TRBJ2-1, with 10 positions matching TRBD2. The V gene's germline CDR1 is MGHDK and CDR2 SYGVNS. The trim removed 2 bases at V and 4 bases at J, leaving 5 bases unmatched. The length of the CDR3 is 16 residues. The CDR3 sequence is CASSETLAGAYNEQFF. The CDR3 DNA sequence: TGTGCCAGCAGTGAAACCCTAGCGGGAGCTTACAATGAGCAGTTCTTC.